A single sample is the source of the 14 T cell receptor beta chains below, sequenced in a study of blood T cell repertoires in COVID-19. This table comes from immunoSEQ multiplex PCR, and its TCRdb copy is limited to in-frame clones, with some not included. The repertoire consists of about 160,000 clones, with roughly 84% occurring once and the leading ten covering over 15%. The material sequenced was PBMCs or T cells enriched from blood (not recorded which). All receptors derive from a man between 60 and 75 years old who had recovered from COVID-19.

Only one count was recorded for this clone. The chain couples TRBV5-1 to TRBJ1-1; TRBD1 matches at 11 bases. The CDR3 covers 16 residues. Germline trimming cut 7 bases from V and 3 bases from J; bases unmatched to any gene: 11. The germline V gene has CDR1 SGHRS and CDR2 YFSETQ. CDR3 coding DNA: TGCGCCAGCTGCACCGGGACAGGGGGTGGGGACACTGAAGCTTTCTTT. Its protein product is CASCTGTGGGDTEAFF.

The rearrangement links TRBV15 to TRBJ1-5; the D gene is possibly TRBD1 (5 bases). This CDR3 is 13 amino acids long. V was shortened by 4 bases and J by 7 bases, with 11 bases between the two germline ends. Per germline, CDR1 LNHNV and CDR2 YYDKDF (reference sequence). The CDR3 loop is CATSNWGEQPQHF. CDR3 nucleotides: TGTGCCACCAGCAATTGGGGCGAACAGCCCCAGCATTTT.

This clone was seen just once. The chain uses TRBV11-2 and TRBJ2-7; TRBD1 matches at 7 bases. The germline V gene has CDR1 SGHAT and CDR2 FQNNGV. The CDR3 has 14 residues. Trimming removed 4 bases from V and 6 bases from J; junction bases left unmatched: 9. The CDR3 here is CASSSPRGKGEQYF. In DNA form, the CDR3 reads TGTGCCAGCAGCTCACCCAGGGGGAAAGGCGAGCAGTACTTC.

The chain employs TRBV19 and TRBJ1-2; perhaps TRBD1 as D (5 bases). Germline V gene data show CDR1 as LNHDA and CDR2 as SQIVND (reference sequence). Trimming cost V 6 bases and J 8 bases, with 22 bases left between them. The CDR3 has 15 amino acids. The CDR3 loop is CASREQIGQNGGYTF. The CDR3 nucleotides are TGTGCCAGTAGGGAACAGATAGGACAAAACGGAGGCTACACCTTC.

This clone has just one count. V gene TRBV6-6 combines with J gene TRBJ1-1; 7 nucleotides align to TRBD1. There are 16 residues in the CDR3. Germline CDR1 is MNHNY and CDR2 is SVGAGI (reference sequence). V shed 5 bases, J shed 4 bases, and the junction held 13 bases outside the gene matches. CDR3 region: CASSPTPLQGITEAFF. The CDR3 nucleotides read TGTGCCAGCAGTCCTACTCCCCTACAGGGGATCACTGAAGCTTTCTTT.

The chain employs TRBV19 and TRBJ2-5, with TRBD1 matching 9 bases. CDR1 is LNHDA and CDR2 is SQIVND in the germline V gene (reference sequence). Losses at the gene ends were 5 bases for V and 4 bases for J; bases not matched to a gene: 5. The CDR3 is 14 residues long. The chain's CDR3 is CASSDRGVGETQYF. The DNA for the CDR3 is TGTGCCAGTAGTGACAGGGGGGTAGGAGAGACCCAGTACTTC.

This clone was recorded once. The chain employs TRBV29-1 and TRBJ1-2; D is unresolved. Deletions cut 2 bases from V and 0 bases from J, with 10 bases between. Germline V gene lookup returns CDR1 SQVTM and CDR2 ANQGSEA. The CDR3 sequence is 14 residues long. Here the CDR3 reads CSVESGPSNYGYTF. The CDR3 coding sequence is TGCAGCGTTGAATCTGGGCCCTCTAACTATGGCTACACCTTC.

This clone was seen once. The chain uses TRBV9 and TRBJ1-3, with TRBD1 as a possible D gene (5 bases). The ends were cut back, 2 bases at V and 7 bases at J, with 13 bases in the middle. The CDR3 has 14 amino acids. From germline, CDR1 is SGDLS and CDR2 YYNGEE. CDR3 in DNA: TGTGCCAGCAGCGTCGCGCGGGGCGGGAACACCATATATTTT. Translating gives CASSVARGGNTIYF.

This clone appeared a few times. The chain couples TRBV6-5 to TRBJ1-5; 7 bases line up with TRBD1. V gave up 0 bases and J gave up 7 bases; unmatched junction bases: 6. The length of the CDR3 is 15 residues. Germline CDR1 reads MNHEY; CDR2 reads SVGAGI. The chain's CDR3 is CASSYSFLGGQPQHF. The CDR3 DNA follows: TGTGCCAGCAGTTACTCGTTCTTAGGGGGCCAGCCCCAGCATTTT.

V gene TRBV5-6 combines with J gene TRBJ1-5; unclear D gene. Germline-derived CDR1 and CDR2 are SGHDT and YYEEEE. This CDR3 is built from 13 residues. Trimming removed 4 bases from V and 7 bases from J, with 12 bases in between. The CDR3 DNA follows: TGTGCCAGCAGCGTCTTAGCTACCCAGCCCCAGCATTTT. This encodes CASSVLATQPQHF.

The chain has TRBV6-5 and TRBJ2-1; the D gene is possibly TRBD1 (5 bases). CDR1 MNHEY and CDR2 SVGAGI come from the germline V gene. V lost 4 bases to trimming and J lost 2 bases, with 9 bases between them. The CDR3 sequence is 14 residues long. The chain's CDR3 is CASSFQGAYNEQFF. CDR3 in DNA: TGTGCCAGCAGTTTTCAGGGCGCCTACAATGAGCAGTTCTTC.

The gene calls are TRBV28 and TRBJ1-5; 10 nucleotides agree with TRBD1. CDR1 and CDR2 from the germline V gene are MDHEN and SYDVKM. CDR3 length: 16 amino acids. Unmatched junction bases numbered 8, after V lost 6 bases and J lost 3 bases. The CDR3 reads CASRDRGLALNQPQHF. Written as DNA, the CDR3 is TGTGCCAGCAGGGACAGGGGGTTGGCCCTCAATCAGCCCCAGCATTTT.

Written as DNA, the CDR3 is TGTGCCAGCACCGAGGACCCCGGGAGGGTCGACGAGCAGTACTTC. As protein: CASTEDPGRVDEQYF. The chain is built from TRBV5-4 and TRBJ2-7; TRBD2 agrees at 8 bases. J gave up 5 bases and V 6 bases, and 13 bases lay outside the gene matches. The CDR3 contains 15 residues. CDR1 is SGHNT, CDR2 YYREEE, per germline (reference sequence).

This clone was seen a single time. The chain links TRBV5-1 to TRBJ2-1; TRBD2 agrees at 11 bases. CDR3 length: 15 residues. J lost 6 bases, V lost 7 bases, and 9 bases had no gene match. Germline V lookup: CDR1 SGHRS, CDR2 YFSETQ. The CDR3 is CASYFIAGGTNEQFF. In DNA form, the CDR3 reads TGCGCCAGCTACTTCATAGCGGGGGGGACCAATGAGCAGTTCTTC.